Below, 12 T cell receptor beta chains from the same sample are listed, as sequenced in a study of blood T cell repertoires in COVID-19. Using immunoSEQ multiplex PCR, the repertoire was profiled, and TCRdb retains in-frame clones only, with some absent. The sample yields about 210,000 clones, 85% seen once. Sequencing input: peripheral blood. Source of these receptors: a woman in her seventies with COVID-19, enrolled during active disease.

V is TRBV19 and J is TRBJ1-2, with no clear D. The CDR3 has 16 residues. V was cut by 1 base and J by 2 bases, with 14 bases left in between. Per the germline V gene, CDR1 is LNHDA and CDR2 is SQIVND (reference sequence). The CDR3 region is CASSIAGGPSNYGYTF. CDR3 nucleotides: TGTGCCAGTAGTATAGCGGGAGGGCCCTCCAACTATGGCTACACCTTC.

The chain couples TRBV19 to TRBJ2-2, with TRBD2 matching over 7 bases. This CDR3 has 16 amino acids. The V segment lost 3 bases and the J segment 1 base; nucleotides outside the gene matches: 5. CDR1 is LNHDA, CDR2 SQIVND, per germline (reference sequence). This CDR3 reads CASSMGTGGNTGELFF. The CDR3, as DNA: TGTGCCAGTAGTATGGGGACGGGAGGGAACACCGGGGAGCTGTTTTTT.

This rearrangement joins TRBV2 to TRBJ1-2; 10 bases are a match to TRBD1. The CDR3 consists of 16 residues. V lost 5 bases, J lost 5 bases, and 11 bases stayed unmatched. Germline-derived CDR1 and CDR2 are SNHLY and FYNNEI. The CDR3 sequence is CASSPGPDRGFYGYTF. CDR3 DNA: TGTGCCAGCAGTCCGGGTCCGGACAGGGGGTTTTATGGCTACACCTTC.

J is TRBJ2-7 and V is TRBV28; a possible D gene is TRBD1 (5 bases). This CDR3 comprises 14 residues. CDR1 is MDHEN and CDR2 is SYDVKM in the germline V gene. V was shortened by 8 bases and J by 1 base, with 15 bases between the two germline ends. The CDR3 is CASFPGAGSYEQYF. CDR3 bases: TGTGCCAGCTTTCCTGGGGCAGGGTCCTACGAGCAGTACTTC.

The chain recombines TRBV15 with TRBJ1-2, with TRBD1 identical over 8 bases. From germline, CDR1 is LNHNV and CDR2 YYDKDF (reference sequence). The CDR3 runs to 17 residues. V shed 0 bases, J shed 8 bases, and the junction held 14 bases outside the gene matches. The CDR3 protein is CATSRDLGAGGSSGYTF. In DNA form, the CDR3 reads TGTGCCACCAGCAGAGATCTTGGTGCAGGGGGCTCTTCGGGCTACACCTTC.

This clone was recorded once. The rearrangement links TRBV2 to TRBJ2-5, with D possibly being TRBD2 (6 bases). CDR1 and CDR2 from the germline V gene are SNHLY and FYNNEI. The CDR3 has 11 amino acids. Deletions cut 9 bases from V and 3 bases from J, with 8 bases between. CDR3 nucleotide sequence: TGTGCCAGTCAGCGGGAAGAGACCCAGTACTTC. Amino acid sequence: CASQREETQYF.

The chain employs TRBV3-1 (or the pseudogene TRBV3-2) and TRBJ2-2; tentatively, D is TRBD2 (7 bases). CDR3 size: 17 residues. CDR1 and CDR2 from the germline V gene are LGHDT and YNNKEL (reference sequence). V dropped 4 bases and J dropped 0 bases, with 15 bases sitting between them. Here the CDR3 DNA reads TGTGCCAGCAGCCTACCCGTAGGGGGGGCGAACACCGGGGAGCTGTTTTTT. Amino acids: CASSLPVGGANTGELFF.

The chain is built from TRBV7-3 and TRBJ1-5, with a possible D match to TRBD1 (5 bases). Germline CDR1 reads SGHTA; CDR2 reads FQGTGA. V was trimmed by 4 bases and J by 6 bases, leaving 10 bases between them. The CDR3 is made up of 13 amino acids. In DNA form, the CDR3 reads TGTGCCAGCAGCTCACTCGGGGGTCAGCCCCAGCATTTT. This gives the protein CASSSLGGQPQHF.

The rearrangement joins TRBV3-1 (or the pseudogene TRBV3-2) to TRBJ1-3; no clear D. V lost 3 bases to trimming and J lost 0 bases, with 9 bases between them. Germline lookup yields CDR1 LGHDT and CDR2 YNNKEL (reference sequence). The CDR3 contains 15 residues. The CDR3 nucleotides read TGTGCCAGCAGCCAGGGCACAAACTCTGGAAACACCATATATTTT. Residues: CASSQGTNSGNTIYF.

The CDR3 region has the DNA TGTGCCAGCAGCCCCAATTCTTTCGCTAACTACAATGAGCAGTTCTTC. Amino acids: CASSPNSFANYNEQFF. The chain carries TRBV7-3 and TRBJ2-1; no firm D call. The V end was cut by 5 bases, the J end by 3 bases, with 17 bases between. The CDR3 is made up of 16 amino acids. Germline V gives CDR1 SGHTA, CDR2 FQGTGA.

This sequence joins TRBV12-5 and TRBJ1-5; a weak D match, TRBD1 (6 bases). The V and J ends lost 0 bases and 6 bases respectively, with 12 bases between them. This CDR3 is 15 amino acids long. The germline V gene encodes CDR1 LGHNT and CDR2 FRNRAP. For the CDR3, the DNA is TGTGCTAGTGGTTTGGTACGGCGGGGGCTTCAGCCCCAGCATTTT. Protein sequence: CASGLVRRGLQPQHF.

This clone turned up a few times. J is TRBJ1-1 and V is TRBV12-5; the match to TRBD1 covers 8 bases. V shed 6 bases, J shed 6 bases, and the junction held 12 bases outside the gene matches. Looked up from germline, CDR1 is LGHNT and CDR2 is FRNRAP. This CDR3 is 15 amino acids long. In nucleotides, the CDR3 is TGTGCTAGTGGCCGCCCATGGACAGGGAGCCCTGAAGCTTTCTTT. Protein sequence: CASGRPWTGSPEAFF.